This T cell receptor beta chain was found in a study of T cell responses to AZD1222 COVID-19 vaccine. About this clone: What it recognizes is unknown.

Sequencing was performed with immunoSEQ multiplex PCR; in TCRdb, only in-frame clones are kept and a portion is missing. Found here are 100,000 to 120,000 clones, 82% of them singletons; the top ten hold approximately 5%. CDR3 length equals 13 residues. V lost 2 bases, J lost 2 bases, and 6 bases lay in between. Germline CDR1 is KGHSH and CDR2 is LQKENI. Notes on the study in general: At study baseline, merely several AZD1222 recipients were seropositive. Increased Spike-specific TCR breadth and depth were observed after two AZD1222 doses. Within unmutated variant regions lay the reported targets of nearly half of spike-specific TCRs. Every sample of the repertoires postdated the peak T cell response.

The genes are TRBV18 and TRBJ2-5; D might be TRBD1 (5 bases). The sample here was peripheral blood, taken on day 0 of AZD1222 vaccination. This clonotype was obtained from an adult in good health. The CDR3 here is CASSPGQQETQYF. The CDR3 coding sequence is TGTGCCAGCTCACCAGGACAACAAGAGACCCAGTACTTC. The full variable domain, rest sourced from reference TRBV18 and TRBJ2-5, is NAGVMQNPRHLVRRRGQEARLRCSPMKGHSHVYWYRQLPEEGLKFMVYLQKENIIDESGMPKERFSAEFPKEGPSILRIQQVVRGDSAAYFCASSPGQQETQYFGPGTRLLVL.